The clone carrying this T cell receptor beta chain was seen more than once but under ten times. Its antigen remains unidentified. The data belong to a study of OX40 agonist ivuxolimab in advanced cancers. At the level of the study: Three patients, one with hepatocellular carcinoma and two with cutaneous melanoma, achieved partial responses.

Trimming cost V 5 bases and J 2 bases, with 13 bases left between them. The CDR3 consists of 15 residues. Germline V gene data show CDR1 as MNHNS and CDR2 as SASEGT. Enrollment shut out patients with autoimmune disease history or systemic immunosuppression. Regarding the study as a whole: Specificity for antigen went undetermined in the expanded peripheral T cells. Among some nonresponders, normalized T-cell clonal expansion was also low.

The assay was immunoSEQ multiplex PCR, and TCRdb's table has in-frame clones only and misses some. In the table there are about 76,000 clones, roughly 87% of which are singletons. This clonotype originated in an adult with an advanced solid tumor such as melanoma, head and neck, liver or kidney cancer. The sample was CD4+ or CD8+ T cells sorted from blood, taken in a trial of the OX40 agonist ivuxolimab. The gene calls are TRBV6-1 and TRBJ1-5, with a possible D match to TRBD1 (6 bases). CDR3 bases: TGTGCCAGCAGTCTCCTAGGGGGGGGCAATCAGCCCCAGCATTTT. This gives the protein CASSLLGGGNQPQHF.